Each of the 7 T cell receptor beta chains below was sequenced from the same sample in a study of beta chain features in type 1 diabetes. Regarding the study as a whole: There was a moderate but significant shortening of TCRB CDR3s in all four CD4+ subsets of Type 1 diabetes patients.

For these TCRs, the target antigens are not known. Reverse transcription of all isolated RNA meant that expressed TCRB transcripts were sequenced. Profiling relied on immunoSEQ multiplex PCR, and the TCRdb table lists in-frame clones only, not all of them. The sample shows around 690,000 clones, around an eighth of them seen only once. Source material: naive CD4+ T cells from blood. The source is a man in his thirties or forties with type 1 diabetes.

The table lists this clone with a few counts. The chain's CDR3 is CASSLAGHTDTQYF. As DNA, the CDR3 is TGTGCCAGTTCTCTTGCGGGGCACACAGATACGCAGTATTTT. V and J are TRBV7-3 and TRBJ2-3, with D possibly TRBD2 on 6 matching bases. This CDR3 region has 14 residues. Germline lookup yields CDR1 SGHTA and CDR2 FQGTGA. The V end was cut by 9 bases, the J end by 2 bases, with 15 bases between.

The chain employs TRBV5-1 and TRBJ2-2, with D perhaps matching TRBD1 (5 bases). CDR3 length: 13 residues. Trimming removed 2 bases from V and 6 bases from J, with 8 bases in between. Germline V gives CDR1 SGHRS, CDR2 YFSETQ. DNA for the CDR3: TGCGCCAGCAGCTTATCAGGGCCCGGGGAGCTGTTTTTT. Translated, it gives CASSLSGPGELFF.

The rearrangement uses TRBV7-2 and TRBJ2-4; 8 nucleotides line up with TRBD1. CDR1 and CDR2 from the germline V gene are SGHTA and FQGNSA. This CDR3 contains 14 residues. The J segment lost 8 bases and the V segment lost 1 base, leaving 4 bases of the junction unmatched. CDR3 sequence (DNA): TGTGCCAGCAGCTTAGAAGGACAGGGTGACATTCAGTACTTC. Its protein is CASSLEGQGDIQYF.

CDR3 sequence: CACGGRNNQPQHF. In DNA form, the CDR3 reads TGCGCCTGCGGGGGCAGAAACAATCAGCCCCAGCATTTT. The chain has TRBV10-2 and TRBJ1-5; possible D gene TRBD1, 6 bases. The ends were cut back, 11 bases at V and 3 bases at J, with 14 bases in the middle. This CDR3 is built from 13 residues. Looked up from germline, CDR1 is WSHSY and CDR2 is SAAADI.

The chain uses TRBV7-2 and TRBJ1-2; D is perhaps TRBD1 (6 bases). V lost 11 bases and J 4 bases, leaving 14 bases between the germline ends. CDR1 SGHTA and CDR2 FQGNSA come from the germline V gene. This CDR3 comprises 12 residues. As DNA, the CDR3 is TGTGCCCTCAGACAGGACCTCTATGGCTACACCTTC. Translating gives CALRQDLYGYTF.

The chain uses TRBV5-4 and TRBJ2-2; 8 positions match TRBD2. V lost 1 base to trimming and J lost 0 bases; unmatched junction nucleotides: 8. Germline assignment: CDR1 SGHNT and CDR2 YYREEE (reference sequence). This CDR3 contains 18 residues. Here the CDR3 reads CASSLSTSGAANTGELFF. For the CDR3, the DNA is TGTGCCAGCAGCTTGTCAACTAGCGGCGCCGCGAACACCGGGGAGCTGTTTTTT. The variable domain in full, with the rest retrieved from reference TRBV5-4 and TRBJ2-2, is ETGVTQSPTHLIKTRGQQVTLRCSSQSGHNTVSWYQQALGQGPQFIFQYYREEENGRGNFPPRFSGLQFPNYSSELNVNALELDDSALYLCASSLSTSGAANTGELFFGEGSRLTVL.

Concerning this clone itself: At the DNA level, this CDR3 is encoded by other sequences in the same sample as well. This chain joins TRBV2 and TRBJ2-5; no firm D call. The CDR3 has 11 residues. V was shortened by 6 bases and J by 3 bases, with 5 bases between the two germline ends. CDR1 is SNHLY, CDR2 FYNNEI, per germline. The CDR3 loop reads CASSQEETQYF. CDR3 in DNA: TGTGCCAGCAGCCAAGAAGAGACCCAGTACTTC.